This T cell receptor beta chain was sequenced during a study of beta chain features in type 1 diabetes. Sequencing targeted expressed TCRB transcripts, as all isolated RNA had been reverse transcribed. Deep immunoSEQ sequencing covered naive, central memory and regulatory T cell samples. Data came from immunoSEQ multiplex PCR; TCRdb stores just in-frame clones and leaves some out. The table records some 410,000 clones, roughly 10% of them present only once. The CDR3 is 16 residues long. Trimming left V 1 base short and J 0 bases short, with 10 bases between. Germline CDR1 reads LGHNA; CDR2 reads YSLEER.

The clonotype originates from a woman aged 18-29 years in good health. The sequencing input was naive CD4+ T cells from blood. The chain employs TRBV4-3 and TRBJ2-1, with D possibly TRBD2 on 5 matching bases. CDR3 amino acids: CASSQGTPSSYNEQFF. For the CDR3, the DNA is TGCGCCAGCAGCCAAGGGACTCCTAGCTCCTACAATGAGCAGTTCTTC.